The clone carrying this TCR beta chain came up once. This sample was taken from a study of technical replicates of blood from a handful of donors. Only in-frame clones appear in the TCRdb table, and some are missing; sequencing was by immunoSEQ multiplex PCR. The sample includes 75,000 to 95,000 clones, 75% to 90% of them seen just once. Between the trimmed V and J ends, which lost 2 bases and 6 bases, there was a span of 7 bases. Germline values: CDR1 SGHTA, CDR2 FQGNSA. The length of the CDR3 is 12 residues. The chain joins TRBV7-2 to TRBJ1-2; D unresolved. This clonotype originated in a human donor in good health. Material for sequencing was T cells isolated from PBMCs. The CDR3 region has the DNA TGTGCCAGCAGCTTATCCCCTCATGGCTACACCTTC. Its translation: CASSLSPHGYTF.